This TCR beta chain came from a study of ipilimumab plus nivolumab after autologous stem cell transplantation. TCRdb's table, derived via immunoSEQ multiplex PCR, lists solely in-frame clones and lacks some. There are about 43,000 clones in the sample; 88% occur only once, and 0.7% to 0.95% lies in the top ten. Ipilimumab, 1 mg/kg, started 14 to 28 days after autologous transplant. CDR1 is MNHEY and CDR2 is SVGAGI in the germline V gene. This CDR3 has 16 amino acids. V was cut by 0 bases and J by 0 bases, with 9 bases left in between. This TCR was sampled from a male donor with multiple myeloma. The sequences come from PBMCs, collected in a trial of ipilimumab plus nivolumab as post-transplant consolidation. The chain employs TRBV6-5 and TRBJ2-4; D ambiguous. DNA for the CDR3: TGTGCCAGCAGTTACTCGGGCACCCTAGCCAAAAACATTCAGTACTTC. Amino acid sequence: CASSYSGTLAKNIQYF.